One sample yielded the 24 T cell receptor beta chains listed below, sequenced in a study of response to subunit inactivated influenza vaccine. Via MiXCR, TCRdb re-called the RT-PCR reads, giving one row per CDR3 protein. The repertoire holds 450,000 to 500,000 distinct CDR3 sequences, with over 9.5% as singletons. The sample consisted of PBMCs from blood, taken more than 35 days after vaccination. Source of these receptors: a man between 45 and 60 years old who received an inactivated influenza vaccine.

The table lists this clonotype with a few counts. The genes are TRBV4-3 and TRBJ1-2, with TRBD1 as a possible D gene (5 bases). Trimming took 2 bases from V and 3 from J, leaving 13 bases between them. Germline CDR1 reads LGHNA; CDR2 reads YSLEER. The length of the CDR3 is 15 residues. CDR3 nucleotides: TGCGCCAGCAGCCAAAATCAGGGCGCCTACTATGGCTACACCTTC. It translates to CASSQNQGAYYGYTF.

This clonotype appeared a few times. This sequence joins TRBV11-2 and TRBJ2-5, with 9 bases aligning to TRBD1. This CDR3 is 16 amino acids long. The V and J ends lost 5 bases and 7 bases, in that order; junction bases with no gene match: 14. CDR1 SGHAT and CDR2 FQNNGV come from the germline V gene. The CDR3 DNA reads TGTGCCAGCAGCGGGGGGACAGGGAGAAGGTTCGTGACCCAGTACTTC. It encodes CASSGGTGRRFVTQYF.

The chain's CDR3 is CATSRGGSGVTETQYF. The CDR3 coding sequence is TGTGCCACCAGCCGGGGGGGTAGCGGAGTCACAGAGACCCAGTACTTC. J is TRBJ2-5 and V is TRBV15; 8 bases are shared with TRBD2. V shed 5 bases and J 4 bases; nucleotides not matched to a gene: 12. The CDR3 consists of 16 residues. The germline CDR1 and CDR2 sequences are LNHNV and YYDKDF (reference sequence).

The chain is built from TRBV5-1 and TRBJ2-5; maybe TRBD1 (5 bases). Trimming shortened V by 5 bases and J by 3 bases, and 8 bases separated the two germline ends. This CDR3 is 12 amino acids long. Germline V gene lookup returns CDR1 SGHRS and CDR2 YFSETQ. In DNA form, the CDR3 reads TGCGCCAGCAGTCAGGGTAAAGAGACCCAGTACTTC. It translates to CASSQGKETQYF.

CDR3 region: CAISESRQEETQYF. DNA for the CDR3: TGTGCCATCAGTGAGTCGAGGCAGGAGGAGACCCAGTACTTC. The chain recombines TRBV10-3 with TRBJ2-5; D unresolved. V shed 0 bases and J shed 5 bases, with 10 bases lying between them. CDR1 ENHRY and CDR2 SYGVKD come from the germline V gene. The CDR3 consists of 14 residues.

The gene calls are TRBV5-1 and TRBJ2-2; 11 nucleotides line up with TRBD1. CDR3 length equals 16 residues. Germline V gives CDR1 SGHRS, CDR2 YFSETQ. The junction had 5 bases not matched to a gene; V was cut back by 2 bases and J by 5 bases. The CDR3 spells CASSFDGTGGTGELFF. The DNA of the CDR3 is TGCGCCAGCAGCTTCGACGGGACAGGGGGTACCGGGGAGCTGTTTTTT.

This clonotype was counted only a few times. Here the CDR3 reads CASSLAQAGYNEQFF. CDR3 sequence (DNA): TGTGCCAGCAGTTTAGCCCAAGCGGGCTACAATGAGCAGTTCTTC. This chain links TRBV28 with TRBJ2-1; possibly TRBD2 for D (6 bases). V lost 2 bases to trimming and J lost 3 bases, with 11 bases between them. This CDR3 is built from 15 residues. Germline V lookup: CDR1 MDHEN, CDR2 SYDVKM. Full variable domain (missing parts from reference TRBV28 and TRBJ2-1): DVKVTQSSRYLVKRTGEKVFLECVQDMDHENMFWYRQDPGLGLRLIYFSYDVKMKEKGDIPEGYSVSREKKERFSLILESASTNQTSMYLCASSLAQAGYNEQFFGPGTRLTVL.

This clonotype was counted ten times or more. The chain is built from TRBV29-1 and TRBJ2-7, with D perhaps TRBD2 (6 bases). This CDR3 is built from 15 residues. Trimming took 1 base from V and 2 from J, leaving 15 bases between them. CDR1 and CDR2 from the germline V gene are SQVTM and ANQGSEA. The CDR3 loop is CSVEGRDFGTYEQYF. Written as DNA, the CDR3 is TGCAGCGTTGAAGGCCGGGACTTTGGGACCTACGAGCAGTACTTC.

This rearrangement joins TRBV5-1 to TRBJ2-3; 12 bases are shared with TRBD2. Germline trimming cut 5 bases from V and 6 bases from J; bases unmatched to any gene: 4. Germline V gene data show CDR1 as SGHRS and CDR2 as YFSETQ. The CDR3 totals 14 residues. Written as DNA, the CDR3 is TGCGCCAGCAGTTGGACTAGCGGGAAGGATACGCAGTATTTT. This gives the protein CASSWTSGKDTQYF.

The V and J genes are TRBV19 and TRBJ2-7; D unclear. The CDR3 extends over 13 amino acids. The V end was cut by 10 bases, the J end by 3 bases, with 16 bases between. The germline V gene has CDR1 LNHDA and CDR2 SQIVND (reference sequence). For the CDR3, the DNA is TGTGCCATCAGCCCCGGGCTCGACTACGAGCAGTACTTC. It codes for CAISPGLDYEQYF.

The rearrangement uses TRBV15 and TRBJ2-1; D might be TRBD2 (5 bases). Trimming took off 1 base at V and 3 bases at J, with 10 bases between the two ends. Per germline, CDR1 LNHNV and CDR2 YYDKDF (reference sequence). This CDR3 contains 15 residues. The CDR3 DNA reads TGTGCCACCAGCAGAGTGGGAGCCTTCTACAATGAGCAGTTCTTC. This gives the protein CATSRVGAFYNEQFF.

This clonotype appeared many times. The gene calls are TRBV6-1 and TRBJ2-3; perhaps TRBD1 as D (5 bases). Germline lookup yields CDR1 MNHNS and CDR2 SASEGT. The germline V and J ends were trimmed by 3 bases and 4 bases, with 8 bases remaining between them. The CDR3 is 13 amino acids. The CDR3 DNA is TGTGCCAGCAGTGACAGGGTCCCAGATACGCAGTATTTT. Its protein product is CASSDRVPDTQYF.

This clonotype came up a few times. The rearrangement links TRBV5-1 to TRBJ1-2; a possible D gene is TRBD1 (5 bases). V was pared by 4 bases and J by 8 bases, with 9 bases between. The CDR3 is 11 amino acids. CDR1 and CDR2 from the germline V gene are SGHRS and YFSETQ. Here the CDR3 reads CASSAEGGYTF. CDR3 in DNA: TGCGCCAGCAGCGCCGAGGGGGGCTACACCTTC.

This clonotype came up many times. A junction end diverges from the germline sequence, so it may reflect a read error. The chain links TRBV5-1 to TRBJ2-3; D remains unclear. The CDR3 contains 14 residues. Germline-derived CDR1 and CDR2 are SGHRS and YFSETQ. The CDR3 DNA follows: TGTGCCAGCAGCTTGGAACAGCGAACAGATACGCAGTATTTT. It is translated as CASSLEQRTDTQYF.

This clonotype has ten or more counts. This sequence joins TRBV7-9 and TRBJ1-2; D ambiguous. V lost 1 base, J lost 4 bases, and 16 bases lay in between. CDR3 length: 16 amino acids. Germline V lookup: CDR1 SEHNR, CDR2 FQNEAQ (reference sequence). The CDR3 is CASSLDGGAASYGYTF. In DNA form, the CDR3 reads TGTGCCAGCAGCTTAGACGGCGGCGCAGCCTCCTATGGCTACACCTTC.

This clonotype has just a few counts. The rearrangement links TRBV27 to TRBJ2-5; 15 bases align to TRBD2. Germline V gene data show CDR1 as MNHEY and CDR2 as SMNVEV (reference sequence). The V and J ends lost 0 bases and 4 bases, in that order; junction bases with no gene match: 0. This CDR3 contains 16 residues. The CDR3 loop is CASSLSGLAGGETQYF. Written as DNA, the CDR3 is TGTGCCAGCAGTTTATCGGGACTAGCGGGGGGAGAGACCCAGTACTTC.

This clonotype was observed a handful of times. The chain is built from TRBV4-1 and TRBJ2-5; 9 bases match TRBD2. CDR1 and CDR2 from the germline V gene are MGHRA and YSYEKL. The CDR3 has 13 residues. V trimming: 7 bases; J trimming: 5 bases; junction bases outside the gene matches: 5. The CDR3 DNA sequence: TGCGCCAGCACCGCGGGGGGGAGGGAGACCCAGTACTTC. This sequence encodes CASTAGGRETQYF.

The sample holds a few counts of this clonotype. The V call is TRBV4-1, the J call TRBJ2-7; 8 positions agree with TRBD1. The CDR3 loop spans 16 amino acids. With 3 bases clipped from V and 3 bases from J, the junction kept 10 bases outside the gene matches. The germline V gene encodes CDR1 MGHRA and CDR2 YSYEKL. The CDR3 DNA reads TGCGCCAGCAGCCAGGGCCCGGGACAGGACTTCTACGAGCAGTACTTC. Its protein product is CASSQGPGQDFYEQYF.

The table lists this clonotype with a few counts. This chain joins TRBV4-3 and TRBJ1-4; D gene uncertain. CDR1 and CDR2 (germline): LGHNA, YSLEER. This CDR3 has 15 amino acids. The germline V and J ends were trimmed by 0 bases and 0 bases, with 5 bases remaining between them. CDR3 amino acids: CASSQDKTTNEKLFF. In DNA form, the CDR3 reads TGCGCCAGCAGCCAAGATAAAACAACTAATGAAAAACTGTTTTTT.

V is TRBV6-5 and J is TRBJ1-4; D is uncertain. Germline assignment: CDR1 MNHEY and CDR2 SVGAGI. This CDR3 spans 15 amino acids. Trimming took 2 bases from V and 8 from J, leaving 15 bases between them. Here the CDR3 DNA reads TGTGCCAGCAGTTACGTTGCACAAGGGAGCGAAAAACTGTTTTTT. Its protein product is CASSYVAQGSEKLFF.

The chain carries TRBV27 and TRBJ2-4; D is perhaps TRBD2 (5 bases). CDR1 is MNHEY and CDR2 is SMNVEV in the germline V gene (reference sequence). The germline V and J ends were trimmed by 4 bases and 3 bases, with 16 bases remaining between them. The CDR3 loop spans 16 amino acids. The CDR3 DNA is TGTGCCAGCAGTTCGCCCTTCGGAGGAAGCAAAAACATTCAGTACTTC. This codes for CASSSPFGGSKNIQYF.

This clonotype was recorded many times. The chain combines TRBV29-1 with TRBJ2-3; weak D call: TRBD2 (6 bases). Germline CDR1 reads SQVTM; CDR2 reads ANQGSEA. The CDR3 is made up of 13 amino acids. Trimming took off 7 bases at V and 9 bases at J, with 20 bases between the two ends. CDR3 region: CSGIAGRAGTQYF. Here the CDR3 DNA reads TGCAGCGGCATCGCGGGCCGGGCGGGGACGCAGTATTTT.

The chain links TRBV29-1 to TRBJ2-1, with 7 bases fitting TRBD1. Unmatched junction bases numbered 5, after V lost 7 bases and J lost 2 bases. Germline CDR1 and CDR2: SQVTM and ANQGSEA. The CDR3 contains 13 residues. Here the CDR3 reads CSANRGPYNEQFF. In DNA, the CDR3 is TGCAGCGCGAACAGGGGTCCCTACAATGAGCAGTTCTTC.

There are many counts of this clonotype. CDR3 sequence reads: CASSLEGAYYGYTF. CDR3 coding DNA: TGTGCCAGCAGCTTAGAGGGGGCGTACTATGGCTACACCTTC. V usage is TRBV7-9 and J usage is TRBJ1-2; 7 nucleotides match TRBD1. Germline V gene sequence: CDR1 SEHNR, CDR2 FQNEAQ (reference sequence). V shed 1 base, J shed 3 bases, and the junction held 2 bases outside the gene matches. The CDR3 loop spans 14 amino acids.